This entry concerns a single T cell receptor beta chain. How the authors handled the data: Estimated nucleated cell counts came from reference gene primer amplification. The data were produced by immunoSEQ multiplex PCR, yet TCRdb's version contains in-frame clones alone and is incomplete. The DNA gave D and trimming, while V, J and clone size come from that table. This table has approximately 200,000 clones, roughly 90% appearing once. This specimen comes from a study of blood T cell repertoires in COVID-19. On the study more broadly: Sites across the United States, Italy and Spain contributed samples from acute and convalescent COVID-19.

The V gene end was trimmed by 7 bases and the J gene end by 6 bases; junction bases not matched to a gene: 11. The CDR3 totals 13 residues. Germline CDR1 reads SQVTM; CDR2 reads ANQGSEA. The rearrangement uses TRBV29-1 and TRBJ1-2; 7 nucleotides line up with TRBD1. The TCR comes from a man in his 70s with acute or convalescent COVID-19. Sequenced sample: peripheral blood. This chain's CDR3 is CSAGKGAIDGYTF. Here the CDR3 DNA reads TGCAGCGCTGGAAAGGGGGCTATCGATGGCTACACCTTC. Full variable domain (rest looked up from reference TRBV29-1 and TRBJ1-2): SAVISQKPSRDICQRGTSLTIQCQVDSQVTMMFWYRQQPGQSLTLIATANQGSEATYESGFVIDKFPISRPNLTFSTLTVSNMSPEDSSIYLCSAGKGAIDGYTFGSGTRLTVV.